A selection of T cell receptor beta chains follows, all from one sample in a study of blood T cell repertoires in COVID-19. Here immunoSEQ multiplex PCR was the method, and the copy in TCRdb shows in-frame clones only, minus some. The data hold almost 250,000 clones, with roughly 91% observed a single time. Material: PBMCs or T cells enriched from blood (not recorded which). The receptor set was obtained from a woman aged 25 to 39 who had recovered from COVID-19. The CDR3 runs from the conserved cysteine through the conserved F or W. D genes are given only for firm matches. Size values are once, few and many counts, or a class for expanded clones, and some rows have none.

v_gene	abundance	d_gene	j_gene	CDR3nt	CDR3aa
TRBV5-8	-	-	TRBJ1-5	TGTGCCACCACCTCGCGGGGCCTCGGGAGCAATCAGCCCCAGCATTTT	CATTSRGLGSNQPQHF
TRBV4-2	-	-	TRBJ2-2	TGTGCCAGCAGCCCGCCCTCCAGGGGCCCTAACACCGGGGAGCTGTTTTTT	CASSPPSRGPNTGELFF
TRBV7-8	-	-	TRBJ2-5	TGTGCCAGCAGCTCCTCGGGGGTCTTACGGGAGACCCAGTACTTC	CASSSSGVLRETQYF
TRBV12-3/TRBV12-4	few	-	TRBJ1-3	TGTGCCAGCAGGCAGGGCTTTGGAAACACCATATATTTT	CASRQGFGNTIYF
TRBV9	-	TRBD2	TRBJ2-3	TGTGCCAGCAGCACAACTAGCGGGAGAGAGTGGAGCACAGATACGCAGTATTTT	CASSTTSGREWSTDTQYF
TRBV4-2	-	TRBD1	TRBJ2-7	TGTGCCAGCAGCCCAACGGGACAGACGACCTACGAGCAGTACTTC	CASSPTGQTTYEQYF
TRBV3-1/TRBV3-2	once	-	TRBJ1-5	TGTGCCAGCAGCCAAGATAGCGGGGGGCATCAGCCCCAGCATTTT	CASSQDSGGHQPQHF
TRBV15	-	-	TRBJ2-1	TGTGCCACCAAGGGGGATTTGGGTGAGCAGTTCTTC	CATKGDLGEQFF
TRBV6-5	-	TRBD1	TRBJ1-1	TGTGCCAGCAGTTCTCCGGGACAGGGAGGAAGGATGGCTTTCTTT	CASSSPGQGGRMAFF
TRBV9	-	-	TRBJ2-3	TGTGCCAGCAGCGTGGGCCGCCTCGTCGGGACTGGCACAGATACGCAGTATTTT	CASSVGRLVGTGTDTQYF
TRBV2	-	-	TRBJ1-1	TGTGCCAGCAAACCGACAGACCTCATGAACACTGAAGCTTTCTTT	CASKPTDLMNTEAFF
TRBV9	-	-	TRBJ1-2	TGTGCCAGCAGCGTAGAGGGAGAGCCAACCGGTGGCTACACCTTC	CASSVEGEPTGGYTF
TRBV18	-	TRBD1	TRBJ1-3	TGTGCCAGCTCACCACGATACACAGGGGATAAGCCTGGAAACACCATATATTTT	CASSPRYTGDKPGNTIYF
TRBV9	-	-	TRBJ2-5	TGTGCCAGCAGCGTAGCTCATAGTCGAGAGACCCAGTACTTC	CASSVAHSRETQYF
TRBV27	-	TRBD2	TRBJ2-1	TGTGCCAGCAGTTTATTGGCCAGGGGGCTAGCGGGAGGGCGGAATGAGCAGTTCTTC	CASSLLARGLAGGRNEQFF